Listed below are T cell receptor beta chains from one sample, sequenced in a study of CD8+ T cells in alopecia areata. The assay was immunoSEQ multiplex PCR, and TCRdb's table has in-frame clones only and misses some. The sample holds 150,000 to 200,000 clones, roughly 53% seen once. Source: CD8+ T cells sorted from blood, taken at week 24, from a patient treated with tofacitinib. Every receptor here comes from a human donor with alopecia areata. Each CDR3 is given without its conserved first and last residue.

>TRBV13
ASSLVRGANTEAF
>TRBV27
ASSPRDRAHEKLF
>TRBV20-1
SAGQGYT
>TRBV2
ASRGQGGGGYT
>TRBV14
ASSQGGNYGYT
>TRBV25-1
ASSGRGDQPQH
>TRBV29-1
SVGAGGFYEQY
>TRBV2
ASSEGTGFYGYT
>TRBV27
ASSHSTVCGYT
>TRBV5-6
ASSLSNQPQH
>TRBV15
ATSVYAETQY
>TRBV27
ASGLGWLNSPLH
>TRBV29-1
SVEFNTGGYGYT
>TRBV6-6
ATGTANEQF
>TRBV19
ASSIGTPNQPQH
>TRBV7-9
ASSCPAHPIPNTQH
>TRBV27
ASGINSPLH
>TRBV4-2
ASSQESAGVRETQY
>TRBV9
ASSVARGGFYEQY
>TRBV27
ASSGAGYTDTQY
>TRBV6-6
ASSYTGGRDTQY
>TRBV2
ASSDRGRSVDTQY
>TRBV4-1
ASSQVGGQGYTEAF
>TRBV4-2
ASSTRVEEPKNIQY
>TRBV13
ASSSRRDRPYEQY
>TRBV6-6
ASSGDSLTFRDTQY
>TRBV5-6
ASSAEALWDGYT
>TRBV30
AWGEGRATLH
>TRBV15
ATSRGSQSGYTEAF
>TRBV6-1
ASSARGQQETQY
>TRBV30
AWPTGLASDTQY
>TRBV6-5
ASSPSGDTQY
>TRBV4-1
ASSQVHLADLETQY
>TRBV7-9
ASSPSSLEQF
>TRBV27
ASSLAGEDNSPLH
>TRBV6-5
ASSSGAGQGTDTQY
>TRBV29-1
SDQTRLSQF
>TRBV4-1
ASSSLGGDNEQF
>TRBV2
ASRDVRADTQY
>TRBV9
ASSVVGGAYNEQF
>TRBV6-5
ASSSNGVYGYT
>TRBV5-1
ASSLAVGETQY
>TRBV5-1
ASSWEGWEQY
>TRBV7-9
ASSLTSGGADTQY
>TRBV5-6
ASSWGTGVPS
>TRBV11-2
ASSRTRRSTGELF
>TRBV2
ASTLGREAF
>TRBV5-1
ASSLASGPNNEQF
>TRBV5-1
ASSPEDGGAGTDTQY
>TRBV6-4
ASSETGLSEAF
>TRBV29-1
SVEDYGDRGRDTEAF
>TRBV25-1
ASSGRTSGGIYNEQF
>TRBV4-1
ASSHPTPGGRINSGANVLT
>TRBV29-1
SVPLSNEQF
>TRBV29-1
SVPIQQVNYGYT
>TRBV27
ASSPGTGYNEQF